The 10 T cell receptor beta chains below all came from one sample that was sequenced in a study of early T cells in non-severe SARS-CoV-2 infection (dated by TCRdb to the early 2020s). Receptor libraries were prepared by 5' RACE. The sequencer was a NextSeq 500. TCRdb trimmed the raw reads at Q25, called clones with MiXCR and kept productive beta chains. CDR3 protein sequences are deduplicated, and each keeps its most common genes and DNA. The sample has 70,000 or so distinct CDR3 sequences on record, 9.5% to 13% of them singletons. The top ten clonotypes cover under 10% of the sample. The sample here was whole blood, taken at baseline. The origin of the receptors is an adult who was a healthcare worker with PCR-confirmed SARS-CoV-2 infection or an uninfected control (not recorded which).

The chain couples TRBV10-3 to TRBJ1-1, with 9 bases lining up with TRBD1. Germline CDR1 reads ENHRY; CDR2 reads SYGVKD. The J segment lost 4 bases and the V segment lost 2 bases, leaving 5 bases of the junction unmatched. The CDR3 is made up of 15 amino acids. CDR3 sequence (DNA): TGTGCCATCAGTGAGACGGACAGGGGCAGCACTGAAGCTTTCTTT. Translating gives CAISETDRGSTEAFF.

The table lists this clonotype with many counts. The chain combines TRBV10-2 with TRBJ2-7; 12 bases align to TRBD2. CDR3 length equals 12 residues. V gave up 8 bases and J gave up 7 bases; unmatched junction bases: 3. The germline V gene has CDR1 WSHSY and CDR2 SAAADI. Written as DNA, the CDR3 is TGCGCCAGCTCCGGACTAGCGGGGGAGCAGTACTTC. Protein sequence: CASSGLAGEQYF.

This clonotype was detected ten times or more. The chain uses TRBV12-3 or TRBV12-4 and TRBJ1-4; D unresolved. CDR3 length: 12 residues. Trimming removed 3 bases at V and 10 bases at J, with 9 bases between. The CDR3 region has the DNA TGTGCCAGCAGTTTGGAGTCGGGAAAACTGTTTTTT. Encoded protein: CASSLESGKLFF.

The chain combines TRBV9 with TRBJ2-7, with D possibly matching TRBD1 (6 bases). This CDR3 has 14 amino acids. Germline CDR1 reads SGDLS; CDR2 reads YYNGEE. Trimming pared 4 bases from V and 0 bases from J, leaving 11 bases between. The CDR3 protein is CASSPAQGSYEQYF. CDR3 in DNA: TGTGCCAGCAGCCCCGCACAGGGCTCCTACGAGCAGTACTTC. Complete variable domain (other parts from reference TRBV9 and TRBJ2-7): DSGVTQTPKHLITATGQRVTLRCSPRSGDLSVYWYQQSLDQGLQFLIQYYNGEERAKGNILERFSAQQFPDLHSELNLSSLELGDSALYFCASSPAQGSYEQYFGPGTRLTVT.

This clonotype was counted ten times or more. The chain employs TRBV7-3 and TRBJ2-1, with 7 nucleotides matching TRBD1. The CDR3 contains 16 residues. J was trimmed by 0 bases and V by 5 bases; bases with no gene match: 7. Germline assignment: CDR1 SGHTA and CDR2 FQGTGA. The CDR3 DNA reads as TGTGCCAGCAGCCTTTCCTGGGACAGCTCCTACAATGAGCAGTTCTTC. Protein product: CASSLSWDSSYNEQFF.

This clonotype was seen repeatedly, ten times or more. For the CDR3, the DNA is TGTGCCTGGATTCCGCGGGAGGGCAATATTTACGGCTACACCTTC. Encoded protein: CAWIPREGNIYGYTF. The chain links TRBV30 to TRBJ1-2; D uncertain. Germline-derived CDR1 and CDR2 are GTSNPN and SVGIG (reference sequence). The CDR3 extends over 15 amino acids. Deletions cut 4 bases from V and 8 bases from J, with 23 bases between.

This clonotype was observed a handful of times. The genes are TRBV27 and TRBJ2-7, with 11 bases that match TRBD1. Germline CDR1 MNHEY, CDR2 SMNVEV (reference sequence). V lost 2 bases, J lost 7 bases, and 7 bases stayed unmatched. The CDR3 is made up of 15 amino acids. CDR3 region: CASSLIWDRGREQYF. CDR3 DNA: TGTGCCAGCAGTTTAATCTGGGACAGGGGGAGAGAGCAGTACTTC.

Many counts were recorded for this clonotype. Written as DNA, the CDR3 is TGCGCCAGTACGGGACAGCCGAACACTGAAGCTTTCTTT. This gives the protein CASTGQPNTEAFF. The chain has TRBV5-1 and TRBJ1-1; 7 nucleotides line up with TRBD1. Germline V lookup: CDR1 SGHRS, CDR2 YFSETQ. V lost 8 bases to trimming and J lost 1 base; unmatched junction nucleotides: 5. The CDR3 totals 13 residues.

This clonotype was seen at least ten times. The chain is built from TRBV20-1 and TRBJ2-1; 8 bases agree with TRBD2. CDR1 and CDR2 (germline): DFQATT, SNEGSKA (reference sequence). Germline trimming cut 2 bases from V and 6 bases from J; bases unmatched to any gene: 12. The CDR3 extends over 16 amino acids. CDR3 in DNA: TGCAGTGCTAGAATCCCGTTTAGCGGGGAGTTCAATGAGCAGTTCTTC. Translation gives CSARIPFSGEFNEQFF.

This clonotype was detected a few times. This chain links TRBV5-1 with TRBJ2-1; D remains ambiguous. The CDR3 is made up of 14 amino acids. The germline V gene encodes CDR1 SGHRS and CDR2 YFSETQ. Trimming cost V 0 bases and J 7 bases, with 11 bases left between them. CDR3 region: CASSLAPPQNEQFF. The CDR3 coding sequence is TGCGCCAGCAGCTTGGCGCCCCCACAGAATGAGCAGTTCTTC.